The rows below give T cell receptor beta chains drawn from one sample of a study of T cell responses to AZD1222 COVID-19 vaccine. The protocol was immunoSEQ multiplex PCR, while the TCRdb copy is restricted to in-frame clones and leaves out a portion. The table has 120,000 or so clones, around 80% seen once. The sequences come from peripheral blood, collected 28 days after the second AZD1222 dose. These TCRs come from an adult who received the AZD1222 COVID-19 vaccine. CDR3s include the opening cysteine and the closing phenylalanine or tryptophan. D genes are given only for firm matches. Rows may omit the clone size; those that give it use once, few, many or a size class.

j_call | clone_size | d_call | v_call | cdr3_aa | cdr3_nt
TRBJ1-1 | . | . | TRBV7-8 | CASSSLPGTTEAFF | TGTGCCAGCAGCTCTTTACCCGGGACCACTGAAGCTTTCTTT
TRBJ1-5 | . | . | TRBV11-2 | CASTLSRWGSQPQHF | TGTGCCAGCACCCTATCTAGGTGGGGGAGTCAGCCCCAGCATTTT
TRBJ1-5 | . | . | TRBV19 | CASSTGLLLYSNQPQHF | TGTGCCAGTAGTACAGGACTCCTCCTTTATAGCAATCAGCCCCAGCATTTT
TRBJ2-7 | once | TRBD2 | TRBV5-5 | CASSTSGGRLAGNSYEQYF | TGTGCCAGCAGCACCTCGGGAGGGAGACTAGCGGGGAACTCCTACGAGCAGTACTTC
TRBJ1-1 | . | . | TRBV2 | CASSAVYSPNTEAFF | TGTGCCAGCAGTGCGGTGTACAGCCCCAACACTGAAGCTTTCTTT
TRBJ2-7 | . | TRBD1 | TRBV28 | CASSPHGQGTDTYEQYF | TGTGCCAGCAGTCCTCACGGACAGGGAACGGACACCTACGAGCAGTACTTC
TRBJ1-2 | . | . | TRBV27 | CASSPRGVIYGYTF | TGTGCCAGCAGTCCCCGGGGGGTCATCTATGGCTACACCTTC
TRBJ2-5 | . | TRBD2 | TRBV15 | CATSSAGERGQDQETQYF | TGTGCCACCAGCAGTGCGGGGGAGCGGGGGCAGGATCAAGAGACCCAGTACTTC
TRBJ1-2 | . | TRBD1 | TRBV6-5 | CASSKGQGTGYTF | TGTGCCAGCAGCAAAGGACAGGGAACGGGCTACACCTTC
TRBJ2-1 | . | . | TRBV27 | CASSRDFSLSYNEQFF | TGTGCCAGCAGTAGGGACTTTTCCCTCTCCTACAATGAGCAGTTCTTC
TRBJ2-7 | . | TRBD1 | TRBV6-2/TRBV6-3 | CASSFLRTGGSYEQYF | TGTGCCAGCAGTTTCCTTCGGACAGGGGGCTCCTACGAGCAGTACTTC
TRBJ2-7 | . | . | TRBV7-2 | CASSFRGGSYEQYF | TGTGCCAGCAGCTTTCGAGGGGGCTCCTACGAGCAGTACTTC
TRBJ2-2 | . | TRBD2 | TRBV4-3 | CASSQRERGYTGELFF | TGCGCCAGCAGTCAAAGAGAGCGGGGCTACACCGGGGAGCTGTTTTTT
TRBJ1-1 | . | TRBD1 | TRBV10-3 | CASQPVGQAEAFF | TGTGCCTCCCAACCCGTCGGACAGGCTGAAGCTTTCTTT
TRBJ2-2 | . | . | TRBV5-1 | CASSPTGNTGELFF | TGCGCCAGCAGCCCGACAGGGAACACCGGGGAGCTGTTTTTT
TRBJ1-4 | . | . | TRBV15 | CATSRVGMNEKLFF | TGTGCCACCAGCAGAGTGGGAATGAATGAAAAACTGTTTTTT
TRBJ1-2 | few | . | TRBV9 | CAGGQPWDYGYTF | TGTGCAGGAGGACAGCCCTGGGACTATGGCTACACCTTC
TRBJ1-2 | . | . | TRBV27 | CASSLSPVGGGEGYTF | TGTGCCAGCAGTCTATCCCCGGTAGGGGGAGGGGAAGGCTACACCTTC
TRBJ1-1 | . | . | TRBV6-5 | CASSIRTENTEAFF | TGTGCCAGCAGTATCCGGACAGAGAACACTGAAGCTTTCTTT
TRBJ1-5 | . | . | TRBV5-1 | CASSPLGGGASNQPQHF | TGCGCCAGCAGCCCACTTGGTGGAGGGGCGAGCAATCAGCCCCAGCATTTT
TRBJ1-2 | . | . | TRBV7-8 | CASSLVAGNTGYTF | TGTGCCAGCAGCTTAGTAGCTGGGAATACAGGCTACACCTTC
TRBJ2-5 | once | . | TRBV11-2 | CASSLDRGAVQETQYF | TGTGCCAGCAGCTTAGATCGGGGGGCCGTTCAAGAGACCCAGTACTTC
TRBJ2-1 | . | . | TRBV5-1 | CASSWGPGYNEQFF | TGCGCCAGCAGCTGGGGGCCGGGTTACAATGAGCAGTTCTTC
TRBJ2-5 | . | TRBD2 | TRBV7-2 | CASSRGGIETQYF | TGTGCCAGCAGCCGCGGGGGAATAGAGACCCAGTACTTC
TRBJ2-1 | . | TRBD1 | TRBV7-3 | CASSRIGTDNEQFF | TGTGCCAGCAGCCGAATTGGGACAGACAATGAGCAGTTCTTC
TRBJ2-3 | . | . | TRBV7-3 | CASSLGRATDTQYF | TGTGCCAGCAGCTTGGGCAGGGCCACAGATACGCAGTATTTT
TRBJ1-3 | . | . | TRBV5-1 | CASSIAGAGNTIYF | TGCGCCAGCAGCATCGCAGGGGCTGGAAACACCATATATTTT
TRBJ1-1 | . | . | TRBV5-4 | CASSWPANTEAFF | TGTGCCAGCAGCTGGCCAGCGAACACTGAAGCTTTCTTT
TRBJ2-7 | . | . | TRBV10-3 | CAIRPQGTEQYF | TGTGCCATCAGGCCCCAGGGGACCGAGCAGTACTTC